The 21 T cell receptor beta chains below come from one sample, sequenced in a study of spatial heterogeneity in lung cancer. TCRdb reprocessed the 5' RACE reads with MiXCR, giving one entry per CDR3 protein. Here the sample spans about 94,000 distinct CDR3 sequences, approximately 19% being singletons. Time point defined: blood at routine non-recurrence follow-up after resection. The sample was PBMCs, taken at follow-up. All receptors derive from a male donor with early-stage non-small cell lung cancer.

This clonotype was seen a few times. This chain links TRBV30 with TRBJ1-2, with a weak D call TRBD1 (5 bases). The CDR3 is 17 residues long. V was trimmed by 1 base and J by 10 bases, leaving 28 bases between them. CDR1 GTSNPN and CDR2 SVGIG come from the germline V gene (reference sequence). DNA of the CDR3: TGTGCCTGGAGTGCCTCAGGGACTTCAACGCACTTCAGTTTCTACACCTTC. This translates into CAWSASGTSTHFSFYTF.

This clonotype was recorded at least ten times. The chain joins TRBV19 to TRBJ2-6, with TRBD1 identical over 8 bases. This CDR3 has 17 residues. The junction had 12 bases not matched to a gene; V was cut back by 10 bases and J by 1 base. CDR1 is LNHDA and CDR2 is SQIVND in the germline V gene (reference sequence). CDR3 amino acids: CAISPGTGLSGANVLTF. Here the CDR3 DNA reads TGTGCCATCAGTCCCGGGACAGGCTTGTCTGGGGCCAACGTCCTGACTTTC.

The chain joins TRBV11-2 to TRBJ2-3; 10 bases fit TRBD1. J was trimmed by 1 base and V by 3 bases; bases with no gene match: 1. The CDR3 covers 15 residues. CDR1 SGHAT and CDR2 FQNNGV come from the germline V gene. CDR3 nucleotide sequence: TGTGCCAGCAGCTTGGACAGGGGGGGCACAGATACGCAGTATTTT. Residues: CASSLDRGGTDTQYF.

The chain links TRBV4-3 to TRBJ2-5; D ambiguous. CDR3 length: 15 residues. V was pared by 0 bases and J by 5 bases, with 13 bases between. Germline V gene data show CDR1 as LGHNA and CDR2 as YSLEER. CDR3 region: CASSQDLGLLETQYF. In DNA, the CDR3 is TGCGCCAGCAGCCAAGATTTGGGGTTGTTGGAGACCCAGTACTTC.

The chain carries TRBV11-2 and TRBJ2-1, with D unclear. This CDR3 has 16 amino acids. V lost 1 base and J lost 8, with 18 bases in between. Germline-derived CDR1 and CDR2 are SGHAT and FQNNGV. The CDR3, as DNA: TGTGCCAGCAGCTTAGGCGGTGGCTATCCCAACTATGAGCAGTTCTTC. Amino acids: CASSLGGGYPNYEQFF.

The V call is TRBV11-2, the J call TRBJ1-2; D remains unclear. Trimming stripped 5 bases from V and 6 bases from J, with 16 bases between. The CDR3 is 14 residues long. Germline values: CDR1 SGHAT, CDR2 FQNNGV. In DNA, the CDR3 is TGTGCCAGCAGCCTAACGGAAAGGTCTCATGGCTACACCTTC. This encodes CASSLTERSHGYTF.

This clonotype was counted a few times. The V call is TRBV20-1, the J call TRBJ2-7; 7 positions match TRBD1. CDR3 size: 13 residues. Germline V gene sequence: CDR1 DFQATT, CDR2 SNEGSKA (reference sequence). Trimming cost V 5 bases and J 2 bases; bases outside gene matches: 6. The CDR3 region has the DNA TGCAGTGCTTACCCCGACAGGGCCTACGAGCAGTACTTC. It is translated as CSAYPDRAYEQYF.

This clonotype was counted many times. This chain joins TRBV6-6 and TRBJ1-2, with a weak D call TRBD1 (6 bases). V shed 0 bases and J shed 1 base, with 15 bases lying between them. From germline, CDR1 is MNHNY and CDR2 SVGAGI (reference sequence). The CDR3 length is 17 residues. CDR3 bases: TGTGCCAGCAGTTACTCTCCGTTCGGGGGGCTTAACTATGGCTACACCTTC. This translates into CASSYSPFGGLNYGYTF.

This CDR3 reads CASSQAPSGGNEQFF. The CDR3 DNA reads as TGTGCCAGCAGCCAAGCGCCTAGCGGGGGCAATGAGCAGTTCTTC. This rearrangement joins TRBV3-1 to TRBJ2-1, with TRBD2 identical over 10 bases. This CDR3 contains 15 residues. Germline-derived CDR1 and CDR2 are LGHDT and YNNKEL (reference sequence). V was clipped by 1 base and J by 6 bases; unmatched bases: 3.

This clonotype was counted only a few times. V and J are TRBV20-1 and TRBJ2-3; 9 bases agree with TRBD1. CDR1 and CDR2 (germline): DFQATT, SNEGSKA (reference sequence). V lost 4 bases to trimming and J lost 6 bases; unmatched junction nucleotides: 5. This CDR3 has 13 residues. CDR3 in amino acids: CSAIYGQGDTQYF. The CDR3 DNA reads as TGCAGTGCTATCTATGGACAGGGGGATACGCAGTATTTT.

This clonotype was detected a few times. The V gene is TRBV20-1, the J gene TRBJ1-2; unclear D gene. The CDR3 length is 12 residues. V lost 3 bases and J 8 bases, leaving 13 bases between the germline ends. Germline V gives CDR1 DFQATT, CDR2 SNEGSKA (reference sequence). The CDR3 loop reads CSASAGSRGYTF. The CDR3 nucleotides read TGCAGTGCTAGTGCCGGTTCTAGGGGCTACACCTTC.

Here the CDR3 DNA reads TGTGCCACCAGCGGGGGGCCAGGGATAAATGGAGCCGCAGATACGCAGTATTTT. It specifies CATSGGPGINGAADTQYF. This chain uses TRBV24-1 with TRBJ2-3; D possibly corresponds to TRBD2 (7 bases). CDR1 is KGHDR and CDR2 is SFDVKD in the germline V gene. V lost 7 bases and J lost 4, with 26 bases in between. The CDR3 is 18 amino acids.

This clonotype was observed a handful of times. The rearrangement joins TRBV12-3 or TRBV12-4 to TRBJ1-1; D may be TRBD1 (5 bases). The V and J ends lost 6 bases and 1 base respectively, with 9 bases between them. The CDR3 has 13 residues. In DNA form, the CDR3 reads TGTGCCAGCAGCGACAGACCGAACACTGAAGCTTTCTTT. Residues: CASSDRPNTEAFF.

This clonotype was recorded many times. This rearrangement joins TRBV24-1 to TRBJ1-2, with 11 bases that match TRBD1. Germline V CDR1 and CDR2: KGHDR, SFDVKD. CDR3 size: 16 residues. V was pared by 4 bases and J by 2 bases, with 5 bases of the junction left unmatched. Written as DNA, the CDR3 is TGTGCCACCAGTGACCCCCGGGACAGGGGGAACTATGGCTACACCTTC. It yields the protein CATSDPRDRGNYGYTF.

Many counts were recorded for this clonotype. The chain carries TRBV20-1 and TRBJ2-7, with D possibly called TRBD1 or TRBD2 (5 bases each). Trimming stripped 0 bases from V and 4 bases from J, with 16 bases between. This CDR3 has 15 amino acids. Germline-derived CDR1 and CDR2 are DFQATT and SNEGSKA (reference sequence). The CDR3 region has the DNA TGCAGTGCTAGAGACCCCCGGGACCCTCGGTACGAGCAGTACTTC. Encoded protein: CSARDPRDPRYEQYF.

The CDR3 region is CASSTTGPNSPLHF. The CDR3 DNA follows: TGTGCCAGTAGTACGACAGGGCCCAATTCACCCCTCCACTTT. This chain connects TRBV19 to TRBJ1-6; 7 nucleotides agree with TRBD1. The V and J ends lost 4 bases and 7 bases, in that order; junction bases with no gene match: 4. This CDR3 has 14 residues. CDR1 is LNHDA, CDR2 SQIVND, per germline (reference sequence).

V is TRBV29-1 and J is TRBJ2-1, with a tentative D call TRBD2 (5 bases). The CDR3 covers 15 residues. V was shortened by 6 bases and J by 0 bases, with 15 bases between the two germline ends. Germline-derived CDR1 and CDR2 are SQVTM and ANQGSEA. The CDR3 loop reads CSVTPDEGSYNEQFF. The CDR3 DNA follows: TGCAGCGTAACCCCGGACGAGGGCTCCTACAATGAGCAGTTCTTC.

J is TRBJ2-3 and V is TRBV12-3 or TRBV12-4; D uncertain. The CDR3 covers 14 residues. Trimming left V 5 bases short and J 2 bases short, with 11 bases between. CDR3 coding DNA: TGTGCCAGCAGTGGTGACACAAACACAGATACGCAGTATTTT. As protein: CASSGDTNTDTQYF.

This clonotype was detected a few times. The V and J genes are TRBV6-5 and TRBJ1-3; tentatively, D is TRBD1 (5 bases). Between the trimmed V and J ends, which lost 6 bases and 4 bases, there was a span of 16 bases. The CDR3 totals 15 residues. From germline, CDR1 is MNHEY and CDR2 SVGAGI. The CDR3 is CASSPTGRQGNTIYF. The CDR3 DNA is TGTGCCAGCAGCCCCACGGGACGTCAGGGAAACACCATATATTTT.

This clonotype was seen a handful of times. The J gene is TRBJ2-2, the V gene TRBV12-3 or TRBV12-4, with 8 bases identical to TRBD1. The V segment lost 5 bases and the J segment 7 bases; nucleotides outside the gene matches: 9. The CDR3 sequence is 15 residues long. The CDR3 region is CASSGSGGLIGELFF. As DNA, the CDR3 is TGTGCCAGCAGTGGGTCAGGGGGCTTAATCGGGGAGCTGTTTTTT.

The rearrangement joins TRBV7-8 to TRBJ1-5, with unresolved D. The CDR3 extends over 17 amino acids. The germline CDR1 and CDR2 sequences are SGHVS and FQNEAQ. Trimming pared 1 base from V and 2 bases from J, leaving 15 bases between. The CDR3 DNA follows: TGTGCCAGCAGCTTAGAGCAGGCGTATTCGGGCAATCAGCCCCAGCATTTT. Translated: CASSLEQAYSGNQPQHF.